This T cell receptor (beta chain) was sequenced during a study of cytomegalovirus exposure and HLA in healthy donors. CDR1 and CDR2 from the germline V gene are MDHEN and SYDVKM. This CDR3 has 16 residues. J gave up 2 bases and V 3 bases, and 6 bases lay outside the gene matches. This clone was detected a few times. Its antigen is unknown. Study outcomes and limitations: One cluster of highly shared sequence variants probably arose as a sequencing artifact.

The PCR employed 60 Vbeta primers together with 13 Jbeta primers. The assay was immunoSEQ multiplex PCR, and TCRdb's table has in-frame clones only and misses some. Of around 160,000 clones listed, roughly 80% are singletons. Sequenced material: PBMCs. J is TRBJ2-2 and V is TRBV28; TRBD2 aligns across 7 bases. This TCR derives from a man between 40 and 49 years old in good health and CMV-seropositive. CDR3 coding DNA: TGTGCCAGCAGTTTCAGCGGGATGCCCAACACCGGGGAGCTGTTTTTT. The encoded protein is CASSFSGMPNTGELFF. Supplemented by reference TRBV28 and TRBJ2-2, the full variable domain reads DVKVTQSSRYLVKRTGEKVFLECVQDMDHENMFWYRQDPGLGLRLIYFSYDVKMKEKGDIPEGYSVSREKKERFSLILESASTNQTSMYLCASSFSGMPNTGELFFGEGSRLTVL.